What follows are 28 T cell receptor beta chains derived from one specimen sequenced in a study of blood T cell repertoires in COVID-19. Measured with immunoSEQ multiplex PCR; TCRdb has only the in-frame clones, and not every one. This table has 250,000 to 300,000 clones, roughly 81% appearing once. The sample consisted of PBMCs or T cells enriched from blood (not recorded which). The receptors shown here come from a woman aged 45-65 years who had been exposed to COVID-19.

J is TRBJ1-2 and V is TRBV7-9; D call uncertain. CDR1 is SEHNR, CDR2 FQNEAQ, per germline (reference sequence). The CDR3 has 13 residues. V shed 2 bases and J shed 3 bases, with 7 bases lying between them. The CDR3 here is CASSLLLDYGYTF. For the CDR3, the DNA is TGTGCCAGCAGCTTACTCCTCGACTATGGCTACACCTTC.

In regard to this clone: The sample contains more than one DNA sequence encoding this CDR3. The CDR3 region is CASSQGGTEAFF. In DNA form, the CDR3 reads TGTGCCAGCAGCCAGGGCGGGACTGAAGCTTTCTTT. The V and J genes are TRBV3-1 (or the pseudogene TRBV3-2) and TRBJ1-1; no definite D call. Trimming left V 3 bases short and J 5 bases short, with 7 bases between. From germline, CDR1 is LGHDT and CDR2 YNNKEL (reference sequence). The CDR3 totals 12 residues.

The chain has TRBV6-5 and TRBJ2-1; 8 nucleotides match TRBD2. Germline CDR1 and CDR2: MNHEY and SVGAGI. V was clipped by 6 bases and J by 4 bases; unmatched bases: 2. This CDR3 contains 13 residues. The CDR3 nucleotides read TGTGCCAGCAGACGGGGGGGGTACAATGAGCAGTTCTTC. Translation: CASRRGGYNEQFF.

The rearrangement joins TRBV29-1 to TRBJ2-2, with TRBD2 identical over 10 bases. This CDR3 has 16 amino acids. J was trimmed by 3 bases and V by 7 bases; bases with no gene match: 11. Germline V gene sequence: CDR1 SQVTM, CDR2 ANQGSEA. The CDR3 region is CSATSAGGRDTGELFF. The CDR3 DNA reads TGCAGCGCTACTTCAGCGGGGGGGCGTGACACCGGGGAGCTGTTTTTT.

The chain employs TRBV4-3 and TRBJ2-7, with 9 bases that match TRBD2. The CDR3 loop spans 15 amino acids. Germline loops: CDR1 LGHNA, CDR2 YSLEER. V was pared by 0 bases and J by 6 bases, with 6 bases of the junction left unmatched. CDR3 in DNA: TGCGCCAGCAGCCAAGATCGCGGGACTAGCTCCGAGCAGTACTTC. Its protein product is CASSQDRGTSSEQYF.

This sequence joins TRBV19 and TRBJ2-2; 9 bases match TRBD2. The V gene end was trimmed by 3 bases and the J gene end by 7 bases; junction bases not matched to a gene: 9. CDR1 LNHDA and CDR2 SQIVND come from the germline V gene (reference sequence). This CDR3 contains 16 residues. CDR3 DNA sequence: TGTGCCAGTAGTATCCCAGCGGGGGGAGGTAGCGGGGAGCTGTTTTTT. This sequence encodes CASSIPAGGGSGELFF.

The sample holds one count of this clone. The chain is built from TRBV9 and TRBJ1-1, with 8 bases aligning to TRBD1. Germline loops: CDR1 SGDLS, CDR2 YYNGEE. This CDR3 has 16 amino acids. V gave up 4 bases and J gave up 3 bases; unmatched junction bases: 11. The CDR3 DNA reads TGTGCCAGCAGCCGGACAGGGTGGTCGTTGGACACTGAAGCTTTCTTT. The encoded protein is CASSRTGWSLDTEAFF.

The rearrangement uses TRBV10-2 and TRBJ1-1; TRBD1 matches 9 bases. V shed 4 bases and J 11 bases; nucleotides not matched to a gene: 5. CDR1 and CDR2 from the germline V gene are WSHSY and SAAADI. CDR3 length: 12 residues. This CDR3 is CASSGGTGKAFF. CDR3 coding DNA: TGCGCCAGCAGTGGGGGGACAGGGAAGGCTTTCTTT.

The gene calls are TRBV6-5 and TRBJ1-1, with D perhaps TRBD1 (5 bases). Trimming took off 5 bases at V and 1 base at J, with 11 bases between the two ends. The CDR3 spans 14 residues. CDR1 MNHEY and CDR2 SVGAGI come from the germline V gene. This CDR3 reads CASSPQRGNTEAFF. DNA of the CDR3: TGTGCCAGCAGTCCACAAAGGGGGAACACTGAAGCTTTCTTT.

A single count supports this clone. The chain joins TRBV7-8 to TRBJ2-1; D may be TRBD2 (6 bases). The length of the CDR3 is 15 residues. Germline assignment: CDR1 SGHVS and CDR2 FQNEAQ. Trimming took off 3 bases at V and 3 bases at J, with 12 bases between the two ends. The CDR3 reads CASSLGRRFYNEQFF. The CDR3 bases are TGTGCCAGCAGCTTGGGGAGGCGGTTCTACAATGAGCAGTTCTTC.

The chain combines TRBV7-8 with TRBJ1-6; weak D call: TRBD1 (5 bases). V was pared by 3 bases and J by 0 bases, with 15 bases between. This CDR3 region has 18 residues. Germline CDR1 and CDR2: SGHVS and FQNEAQ. Here the CDR3 DNA reads TGTGCCAGCAGCTTCCCCCGGGACGGGAGCTCCTATAATTCACCCCTCCACTTT. Amino acid sequence: CASSFPRDGSSYNSPLHF.

The V and J genes are TRBV28 and TRBJ1-3; 8 nucleotides line up with TRBD1. Germline V gene data show CDR1 as MDHEN and CDR2 as SYDVKM. V was pared by 3 bases and J by 7 bases, with 5 bases of the junction left unmatched. This CDR3 contains 14 residues. CDR3: CASSFAGGSNTIYF. The CDR3 DNA sequence: TGTGCCAGCAGTTTTGCAGGGGGCTCCAACACCATATATTTT.

This rearrangement joins TRBV27 to TRBJ1-2; 10 bases fit TRBD1. Germline V lookup: CDR1 MNHEY, CDR2 SMNVEV (reference sequence). V dropped 3 bases and J dropped 2; count of bases not matched to a gene: 9. The CDR3 totals 17 residues. The CDR3 DNA reads TGTGCCAGCAGTTTCCTCCCTCCGGGACAGGGGAACTATGGCTACACCTTC. It yields the protein CASSFLPPGQGNYGYTF.

This clone was detected only once. The genes are TRBV2 and TRBJ1-5; 10 nucleotides line up with TRBD1. This CDR3 comprises 14 residues. V shed 4 bases and J 6 bases; nucleotides not matched to a gene: 3. The V gene's germline CDR1 is SNHLY and CDR2 FYNNEI. The CDR3 here is CASSAGQGSQPQHF. For the CDR3, the DNA is TGTGCCAGCAGTGCGGGACAGGGGAGTCAGCCCCAGCATTTT.

The rearrangement links TRBV5-1 to TRBJ1-1; 7 bases fit TRBD1. Germline V lookup: CDR1 SGHRS, CDR2 YFSETQ. The CDR3 loop spans 17 amino acids. The trim removed 4 bases at V and 1 base at J, leaving 13 bases unmatched. The CDR3 protein is CASSLNPQGPGNTEAFF. Here the CDR3 DNA reads TGCGCCAGCAGCCTTAACCCACAGGGGCCGGGGAACACTGAAGCTTTCTTT.

This chain joins TRBV6-2 or TRBV6-3 and TRBJ1-2; D is unresolved. The ends were cut back, 2 bases at V and 5 bases at J, with 6 bases in the middle. Per the germline V gene, CDR1 is MNHEY and CDR2 is SVGEGT. This CDR3 is built from 12 residues. CDR3 nucleotides: TGTGCCAGCAGTTACGGGCCATATGGCTACACCTTC. Translation: CASSYGPYGYTF.

The chain uses TRBV7-2 and TRBJ1-1; D uncertain. V gave up 3 bases and J gave up 2 bases, with 10 bases separating them. Per germline, CDR1 SGHTA and CDR2 FQGNSA. The CDR3 contains 14 residues. As DNA, the CDR3 is TGTGCCAGCAGCTTCCAAGTAAGCAACACTGAAGCTTTCTTT. The encoded protein is CASSFQVSNTEAFF. The whole variable domain, remainder taken from reference TRBV7-2 and TRBJ1-1, is GAGVSQSPSNKVTEKGKDVELRCDPISGHTALYWYRQSLGQGLEFLIYFQGNSAPDKSGLPSDRFSAERTGGSVSTLTIQRTQQEDSAVYLCASSFQVSNTEAFFGQGTRLTVV.

The chain links TRBV10-2 to TRBJ1-2, with D maybe TRBD1 (5 bases). Trimming shortened V by 0 bases and J by 8 bases, and 13 bases separated the two germline ends. Germline V gene data show CDR1 as WSHSY and CDR2 as SAAADI. The CDR3 spans 14 residues. CDR3 nucleotide sequence: TGCGCCAGCAGTGAGTCGGGGGGATTTCGGGGCTACACCTTC. This codes for CASSESGGFRGYTF.

V usage is TRBV7-8 and J usage is TRBJ2-3, with 11 bases matching TRBD2. Germline V gives CDR1 SGHVS, CDR2 FQNEAQ. The CDR3 contains 14 residues. Trimming took 2 bases from V and 9 from J; bases not matched to a gene: 4. CDR3 nucleotides: TGTGCCAGCAGCTTACTAGCGGGGGGCGAGACGCAGTATTTT. This gives the protein CASSLLAGGETQYF.

This CDR3 is CASSPLRTDTQYF. The CDR3 nucleotides read TGTGCCAGCTCCCCTCTTAGAACAGATACGCAGTATTTT. This chain joins TRBV18 and TRBJ2-3; D not resolved. CDR1 and CDR2 (germline): KGHSH, LQKENI. Deletions cut 6 bases from V and 3 bases from J, with 10 bases between. The CDR3 spans 13 residues.

With respect to this clone: Sequence at one end of the junction differs from germline and may be a read error. The V gene is TRBV7-2, the J gene TRBJ1-2; D gene unclear. Germline CDR1 and CDR2: SGHTA and FQGNSA. The length of the CDR3 is 13 residues. The CDR3 DNA follows: TGTGCCAGCACCTTAACCGGGAGCCATGGCTACACCTTC. Protein product: CASTLTGSHGYTF.

V usage is TRBV27 and J usage is TRBJ1-5, with 9 bases lining up with TRBD1. This CDR3 has 15 amino acids. With 5 bases clipped from V and 4 bases from J, the junction kept 6 bases outside the gene matches. Germline V gene data show CDR1 as MNHEY and CDR2 as SMNVEV (reference sequence). CDR3 DNA sequence: TGTGCCAGCAGTCTGATGGGACAGGGAAATCAGCCCCAGCATTTT. Its translation: CASSLMGQGNQPQHF.

The V call is TRBV19, the J call TRBJ2-3; weak D call: TRBD2 (6 bases). V gave up 3 bases and J gave up 6 bases, with 13 bases separating them. Germline V CDR1 and CDR2: LNHDA, SQIVND (reference sequence). This CDR3 has 14 amino acids. CDR3 loop: CASSMGGAGDTQYF. The CDR3 region has the DNA TGTGCCAGTAGTATGGGCGGGGCGGGGGATACGCAGTATTTT.

V usage is TRBV15 and J usage is TRBJ1-5, with D perhaps matching TRBD1 (5 bases). CDR1 and CDR2 from the germline V gene are LNHNV and YYDKDF (reference sequence). The ends were cut back, 1 base at V and 7 bases at J, with 14 bases in the middle. The CDR3 consists of 15 residues. Here the CDR3 reads CATSRAGIVSQPQHF. The DNA for the CDR3 is TGTGCCACCAGCAGAGCAGGGATTGTAAGCCAGCCCCAGCATTTT.

V gene TRBV5-6 combines with J gene TRBJ1-5; a weak D match, TRBD1 (6 bases). V was shortened by 3 bases and J by 1 base, with 8 bases between the two germline ends. The CDR3 consists of 14 residues. Looked up from germline, CDR1 is SGHDT and CDR2 is YYEEEE. This chain's CDR3 is CASSSDRSNQPQHF. In nucleotides, the CDR3 is TGTGCCAGCAGCTCCGACAGGAGCAATCAGCCCCAGCATTTT.

The chain recombines TRBV9 with TRBJ2-7, with 7 bases identical to TRBD1. Looked up from germline, CDR1 is SGDLS and CDR2 is YYNGEE. After removal of 5 bases from V and 2 bases from J, the junction contained 7 bases not matched to a gene. The CDR3 runs 14 residues. DNA for the CDR3: TGTGCCAGCAGTCGGGACAGTCCGCCCTACGAGCAGTACTTC. Translated, it gives CASSRDSPPYEQYF.

This clone appeared a few times. The V gene is TRBV5-8, the J gene TRBJ2-6, with 7 bases matching TRBD1. V gave up 2 bases and J gave up 0 bases; unmatched junction bases: 5. The CDR3 contains 17 residues. Germline loops: CDR1 SGHTS, CDR2 YDEGEE. The CDR3: CASSLDRELSGANVLTF. The CDR3 coding sequence is TGTGCCAGCAGCTTAGACAGGGAACTCTCTGGGGCCAACGTCCTGACTTTC. The full variable domain, completed using reference TRBV5-8 and TRBJ2-6, is EAGVTQSPTHLIKTRGQQATLRCSPISGHTSVYWYQQALGLGLQFLLWYDEGEERNRGNFPPRFSGRQFPNYSSELNVNALELEDSALYLCASSLDRELSGANVLTFGAGSRLTVL.

As regards this clone: Other nucleotide sequences from this sample produce the same CDR3. This chain joins TRBV12-3 or TRBV12-4 and TRBJ1-1; D perhaps matches TRBD1 (6 bases). The CDR3 has 13 amino acids. Trimming left V 4 bases short and J 1 base short, with 7 bases between. The CDR3 protein is CASSSRGNTEAFF. CDR3 sequence (DNA): TGTGCCAGCAGTTCCAGGGGGAACACTGAAGCTTTCTTT.